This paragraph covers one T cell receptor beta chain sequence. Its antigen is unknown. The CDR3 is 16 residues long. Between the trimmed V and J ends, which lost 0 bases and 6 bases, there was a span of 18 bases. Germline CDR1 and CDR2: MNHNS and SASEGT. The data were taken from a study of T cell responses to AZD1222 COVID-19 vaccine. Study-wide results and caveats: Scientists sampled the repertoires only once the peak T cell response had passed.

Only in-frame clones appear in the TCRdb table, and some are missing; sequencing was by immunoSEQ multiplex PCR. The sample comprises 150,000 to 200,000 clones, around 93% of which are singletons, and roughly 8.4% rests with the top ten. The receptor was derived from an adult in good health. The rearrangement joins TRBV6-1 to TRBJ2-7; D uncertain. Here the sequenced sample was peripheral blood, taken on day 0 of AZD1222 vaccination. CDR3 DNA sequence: TGTGCCAGCAGTGAAGCAGGCTCCCGGCCCCTCCTCGAGCAGTACTTC. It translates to CASSEAGSRPLLEQYF.